A selection of T cell receptor beta chains follows, all from one sample in a study of shared clonotypes between healthy human individuals. Sequencing was performed with immunoSEQ multiplex PCR; in TCRdb, only in-frame clones are kept and a portion is missing. The sample contains some 1,600,000 clones, 98% of which appear only once. Sequencing was carried out using naive CD4+ T cells sorted from blood. Receptors were obtained from a man aged 25 to 40 in good health. Each CDR3 is given with its conserved first and last residue. D genes are given only for firm matches. Clone size is not always given. Where it is, it says once, few, many or a class for expanded clones.

size: -
J: TRBJ2-7
V: TRBV5-8
D: TRBD1
DNA: TGTGCCAGCAGTAAAGGACAGGGGGCCCACGAGCAGTACTTC
CDR3: CASSKGQGAHEQYF

size: -
J: TRBJ2-5
V: TRBV5-1
D: TRBD1
DNA: TGCGCCAGCAGCTTGGGGCCTGGAGGACAGGGGGACGGGACCCAGTACTTC
CDR3: CASSLGPGGQGDGTQYF

size: once
J: TRBJ2-3
V: TRBV11-2
D: -
DNA: TGTGCCAGCAGCTTCAGCACAGATACGCAGTATTTT
CDR3: CASSFSTDTQYF

size: -
J: TRBJ2-3
V: TRBV9
D: -
DNA: TGTGCCAGCAGCGTAGCACGGACTATCACAGATACGCAGTATTTT
CDR3: CASSVARTITDTQYF

size: -
J: TRBJ2-1
V: TRBV21-1
D: -
DNA: TGTGCCAGCAGCAGCAAGGGTGATAGCGGGAGGCCTTACAATGAGCAGTTCTTC
CDR3: CASSSKGDSGRPYNEQFF

size: -
J: TRBJ1-5
V: TRBV10-2
D: TRBD1
DNA: TGCGCCAGCAGTGAGTCTGGGGACAGCCGCCGGCCCCAGCATTTT
CDR3: CASSESGDSRRPQHF

size: -
J: TRBJ1-1
V: TRBV30
D: -
DNA: TGTGCCTGGAGAGCGAACACTGAAGCTTTCTTT
CDR3: CAWRANTEAFF

size: -
J: TRBJ2-5
V: TRBV18
D: TRBD2
DNA: TGTGCCAGCTCACCGTGGGGGGGGCAAGAGACCCAGTACTTC
CDR3: CASSPWGGQETQYF

size: -
J: TRBJ2-2
V: TRBV7-2
D: -
DNA: TGTGCCAGCAGCTTATTCCCGGGAAAGTCCACCGGGGAGCTGTTTTTT
CDR3: CASSLFPGKSTGELFF

size: -
J: TRBJ1-4
V: TRBV27
D: TRBD1
DNA: TGTGCCAGCAGCAACAGGGGGCTTCGAGAAAAACTGTTTTTT
CDR3: CASSNRGLREKLFF

size: -
J: TRBJ1-2
V: TRBV29-1
D: -
DNA: TGCAGCGTTGCGGGGTCCCTCTATGGCTACACCTTC
CDR3: CSVAGSLYGYTF

size: -
J: TRBJ1-3
V: TRBV7-8
D: -
DNA: TGTGCCAGCAGCTTACGCAGAGACTCTGGAAACACCATATATTTT
CDR3: CASSLRRDSGNTIYF

size: -
J: TRBJ2-3
V: TRBV29-1
D: -
DNA: TGCAGTCACACAGGGCTAGGTCTGGCAGATACGCAGTATTTT
CDR3: CSHTGLGLADTQYF

size: -
J: TRBJ2-3
V: TRBV30
D: TRBD2
DNA: TGTGCCTGGGGGGGACTAGCGGGAGTAATAGATACGCAGTATTTT
CDR3: CAWGGLAGVIDTQYF

size: -
J: TRBJ2-5
V: TRBV9
D: TRBD2
DNA: TGTGCCAGCAGCATGGGACTAGGGTTTCAAGAGACCCAGTACTTC
CDR3: CASSMGLGFQETQYF

size: -
J: TRBJ1-4
V: TRBV7-9
D: -
DNA: TGTGCCAGCAGCTCCTCGGGAAGTAATGAAAAACTGTTTTTT
CDR3: CASSSSGSNEKLFF

size: -
J: TRBJ2-1
V: TRBV19
D: -
DNA: TGTGCCAGTAGTATAGGTCACCTCTACAATGAGCAGTTCTTC
CDR3: CASSIGHLYNEQFF

size: -
J: TRBJ2-7
V: TRBV19
D: -
DNA: TGTGCCAGTATTTCAGCGACCTACGAGCAGTACTTC
CDR3: CASISATYEQYF

size: -
J: TRBJ2-7
V: TRBV18
D: TRBD2
DNA: TGTGCCAGCTCACCAGAAACGGGAGGGCCTCTATACGAGCAGTACTTC
CDR3: CASSPETGGPLYEQYF

size: -
J: TRBJ2-1
V: TRBV9
D: TRBD1
DNA: TGTGCCAGCAGCGGGACAGGGATTGGGATCAGTGAGCAGTTCTTC
CDR3: CASSGTGIGISEQFF

size: -
J: TRBJ2-1
V: TRBV5-4
D: -
DNA: TGTGCCAGCAGCTTGGCCCCTAGCGAGAGGTACAATGAGCAGTTCTTC
CDR3: CASSLAPSERYNEQFF

size: once
J: TRBJ2-5
V: TRBV9
D: -
DNA: TGTGCCAGCAGCGTAGGGAGCAGCCAAGAGACCCAGTACTTC
CDR3: CASSVGSSQETQYF

size: -
J: TRBJ2-1
V: TRBV7-2
D: TRBD2
DNA: TGTGCCAGCAGCTTAGCCGGGACTAGGGTTACAATTGAGCAGTTCTTC
CDR3: CASSLAGTRVTIEQFF

size: -
J: TRBJ2-2
V: TRBV2
D: TRBD2
DNA: TGTGCCAGCGGGACTAGCGGGGACCACGGGGAGCTGTTTTTT
CDR3: CASGTSGDHGELFF

size: -
J: TRBJ2-2
V: TRBV5-4
D: TRBD2
DNA: TGTGCGGCAGCCCCGCGGGGAGCGGGAGTTCCCGGGGAGCTGTTTTTT
CDR3: CAAAPRGAGVPGELFF

size: -
J: TRBJ2-1
V: TRBV28
D: -
DNA: TGTGCCAGCAGTCTTCAATACAATGAGCAGTTCTTC
CDR3: CASSLQYNEQFF

size: -
J: TRBJ2-5
V: TRBV7-3
D: TRBD2
DNA: TGTGCCAGCAGCTTGGGACTAGCGGGAGTCCGGCAAGAGACCCAGTACTTC
CDR3: CASSLGLAGVRQETQYF

size: -
J: TRBJ1-4
V: TRBV7-2
D: -
DNA: TGTGCCAGCAGCTTAGGCGGAGGGGGTGAAAAACTGTTTTTT
CDR3: CASSLGGGGEKLFF

size: -
J: TRBJ1-1
V: TRBV2
D: TRBD1
DNA: TGTGCCAGCATCCCGACAGGGGCATGGACTGAAGCTTTCTTT
CDR3: CASIPTGAWTEAFF

size: -
J: TRBJ2-2
V: TRBV5-1
D: TRBD2
DNA: TGCGCCAGCAGCTTGACGGCTAGCGGGAGGAACACCGGGGAGCTGTTTTTT
CDR3: CASSLTASGRNTGELFF

size: -
J: TRBJ2-7
V: TRBV7-2
D: -
DNA: TGTGCCAGCACTCTTGGGCCGACCTACGAGCAGTACTTC
CDR3: CASTLGPTYEQYF

size: once
J: TRBJ2-7
V: TRBV5-1
D: TRBD2
DNA: TGCGCCAGCAGCTTGTCTAGCGGGAGGGCCTACGAGCAGTACTTC
CDR3: CASSLSSGRAYEQYF

size: -
J: TRBJ2-3
V: TRBV7-3
D: -
DNA: TGTGCCAGCAGCTTGGGACTCCCCGCAGATACGCAGTATTTT
CDR3: CASSLGLPADTQYF

size: -
J: TRBJ2-1
V: TRBV2
D: -
DNA: TGTGCCAGCCGGTACAGCAATGAGCAGTTCTTC
CDR3: CASRYSNEQFF

size: once
J: TRBJ1-4
V: TRBV2
D: -
DNA: TGTGCCAGCAGTGAATTTGGGGGCGCCTCTAATGAAAAACTGTTTTTT
CDR3: CASSEFGGASNEKLFF

size: -
J: TRBJ1-1
V: TRBV20-1
D: TRBD1
DNA: TGCAGTGCTAACAGGGGAACTGAAGCTTTCTTT
CDR3: CSANRGTEAFF

size: -
J: TRBJ2-1
V: TRBV5-6
D: -
DNA: TGTGCCAGCAGCTTAGGAAGCTCCTACAATGAGCAGTTCTTC
CDR3: CASSLGSSYNEQFF

size: -
J: TRBJ1-4
V: TRBV9
D: -
DNA: TGTGCCAGCAGCGTACGGGGCGACTATTCGAATGAAAAACTGTTTTTT
CDR3: CASSVRGDYSNEKLFF

size: -
J: TRBJ2-7
V: TRBV15
D: TRBD1
DNA: TGTGCCACCAGTGACCGACAGGGGGTAAACGAGCAGTACTTC
CDR3: CATSDRQGVNEQYF

size: -
J: TRBJ1-1
V: TRBV10-1
D: -
DNA: TGCGCCAGCAGTAGTGTGGGGGTGGACACTGAAGCTTTCTTT
CDR3: CASSSVGVDTEAFF

size: -
J: TRBJ2-1
V: TRBV11-2
D: -
DNA: TGTGCCAGCAGCTCCGGCAGCGGCAACTCCTACAATGAGCAGTTCTTC
CDR3: CASSSGSGNSYNEQFF

size: -
J: TRBJ1-4
V: TRBV6-5
D: TRBD1
DNA: TGTGCCAGCAGTTTGGGGACAGGACTGCAACTGTTTTTT
CDR3: CASSLGTGLQLFF

size: -
J: TRBJ2-2
V: TRBV6-1
D: TRBD1
DNA: TGTGCCAGCAGTGTACAGGGGGCATACACCGGGGAGCTGTTTTTT
CDR3: CASSVQGAYTGELFF

size: -
J: TRBJ1-1
V: TRBV4-3
D: -
DNA: TGCGCCAGTACCCAGGGTGGAGCCACTGAAGCTTTCTTT
CDR3: CASTQGGATEAFF

size: -
J: TRBJ2-3
V: TRBV7-3
D: -
DNA: TGTGCCAGCAGCCACGGAGACAGAAGCACAGATACGCAGTATTTT
CDR3: CASSHGDRSTDTQYF

size: -
J: TRBJ2-1
V: TRBV4-1
D: -
DNA: TGCGCCAGCAGCCAAGATATCGGGCGAACCCAGTTCTTC
CDR3: CASSQDIGRTQFF

size: once
J: TRBJ2-5
V: TRBV2
D: -
DNA: TGTGCCAGCAGTAGGGAGACCCAGTACTTC
CDR3: CASSRETQYF

size: -
J: TRBJ2-3
V: TRBV20-1
D: -
DNA: TGCAGTGCTAGACGCAACTATACGCAGTATTTT
CDR3: CSARRNYTQYF

size: -
J: TRBJ2-1
V: TRBV27
D: TRBD2
DNA: TGTGCCAGCAGTTTATACGCGGGAGTGACTCTCAATGAGCAGTTCTTC
CDR3: CASSLYAGVTLNEQFF